This T cell receptor beta chain was observed in a study of T cell responses to AZD1222 COVID-19 vaccine. Study details: Second-dose intervals near 4 or 12 weeks were combined.

Concerning this clone itself: Its antigen is as yet unknown.

Produced via immunoSEQ multiplex PCR; TCRdb's table is partial and in-frame only. The sample carries 150,000 to 170,000 clones, 90% recorded once. The CDR3 extends over 14 amino acids. V lost 7 bases, J lost 7 bases, and 17 bases lay in between. CDR1 is MDHEN and CDR2 is SYDVKM in the germline V gene. Study-wide results and caveats: The study found Spike-specific TCR breadth and depth rose after two AZD1222 doses. Baseline serostatus was positive in only a handful of AZD1222 recipients. Donors were mostly white British, more females; clonal diversity possibly underestimated.

The source of this sequence is an adult in good health. The starting material was peripheral blood, obtained on day 0 of AZD1222 vaccination. The V gene is TRBV28, the J gene TRBJ1-5; D gene ambiguous. The CDR3 DNA is TGTGCCAGCAATTTCCTTGGGTCTCAACAGCCCCAGCATTTT. This codes for CASNFLGSQQPQHF. The entire variable domain, with the rest obtained from reference TRBV28 and TRBJ1-5, is as follows: DVKVTQSSRYLVKRTGEKVFLECVQDMDHENMFWYRQDPGLGLRLIYFSYDVKMKEKGDIPEGYSVSREKKERFSLILESASTNQTSMYLCASNFLGSQQPQHFGDGTRLSIL.